This TCR beta chain derives from a study of identical twins. This clonotype was recorded many times. The target antigen is unknown. Using its own MiXCR run on the 5' RACE reads, TCRdb lists one record per CDR3 protein. This table has about 720,000 distinct CDR3 sequences, 8.6% appearing once. This CDR3 has 11 residues. Trimming left V 7 bases short and J 5 bases short, with 7 bases between. Germline V CDR1 and CDR2: LGHDT, YNNKEL (reference sequence). Study-level findings and limits: Abundant beta clonotypes from cord blood bore fewer insertions; memory repertoires lacked this pattern.

The same sample was also used in a study of yellow fever vaccine responses in identical twins.

Input material: PBMCs. The sequence derives from a woman younger than 30 in good health. The gene calls are TRBV3-1 and TRBJ2-3; D ambiguous. CDR3 coding DNA: TGTGCCAGCAAGGAAAGAGATACGCAGTATTTT. Its protein is CASKERDTQYF.